This T cell receptor beta chain emerged from a study of tumor and adjacent non-tumor tissue in lung cancer. In the study overall: The cohort had around twelve adenocarcinoma, a couple of squamous cell and 1 small cell patients. Samples averaged about 4.17 million productive TCRbeta reads each.

The library came from three nested PCR rounds adapted from ARM-PCR protocols. Each CDR3 protein is one row after TCRdb ran MiXCR on the multiplex PCR reads. Here the sample spans 60,000 to 85,000 distinct CDR3 sequences, 75% to 90% being singletons. No cell sorting was done before RNA was extracted from the tissue. For this clonotype: Its target is not known. An end of the junction does not agree with germline; a read error may underlie this.

Regarding the study as a whole: TCR diversity was significantly greater in tumor than normal lung tissue. Top 100 clones took a larger repertoire share in normal lung.

Germline V gene data show CDR1 as WSHSY and CDR2 as SAAADI. The CDR3 runs 12 residues. The receptor was isolated from a woman aged 50 to 60 with non-small cell lung cancer. The chain couples TRBV10-2 to TRBJ1-2; TRBD1 is a possible D gene (5 bases). The specimen was lung tumor tissue. As DNA, the CDR3 is TGCGCCAGCAGAAGGGACGATTATGGTTACATCTTC. It specifies CASRRDDYGYIF.